Listed below are T cell receptor beta chains from one sample, sequenced in a study of blood T cell repertoires in COVID-19. Assay: immunoSEQ multiplex PCR; the TCRdb copy retains only in-frame clones and omits some. This table has 80,000 to 100,000 clones, around 93% appearing once. Sequenced material: peripheral blood. The source of these receptors is a human donor with active COVID-19. The donor label of this sample is uncertain. Both conserved end residues are trimmed from each CDR3. A D gene is named only where the DNA matches it firmly.

v_gene: TRBV24-1; j_gene: TRBJ2-1; d_gene: TRBD1; CDR3aa: ATSDPGQGSDEQF
v_gene: TRBV19; j_gene: TRBJ1-5; d_gene: TRBD1; CDR3aa: ASSIRGGFNQPQH
v_gene: TRBV7-9; j_gene: TRBJ2-6; d_gene: .; CDR3aa: ASTRLGGTWGSGANVLT
v_gene: TRBV2; j_gene: TRBJ2-2; d_gene: .; CDR3aa: ASSERQRTNTGELF
v_gene: TRBV6-2/TRBV6-3; j_gene: TRBJ1-2; d_gene: .; CDR3aa: ASSQLNYGYT
v_gene: TRBV11-1; j_gene: TRBJ2-5; d_gene: .; CDR3aa: ASRKVEEGLY
v_gene: TRBV24-1; j_gene: TRBJ2-3; d_gene: TRBD2; CDR3aa: ATSDPTSGGRDTQY
v_gene: TRBV6-6; j_gene: TRBJ2-7; d_gene: .; CDR3aa: ASSLGLAYEQY
v_gene: TRBV5-1; j_gene: TRBJ2-2; d_gene: .; CDR3aa: ASSLAQPTGELF
v_gene: TRBV7-3; j_gene: TRBJ2-1; d_gene: TRBD2; CDR3aa: ASSSKRTRQLYNEQF
v_gene: TRBV6-6; j_gene: TRBJ1-6; d_gene: TRBD1; CDR3aa: ASSTGTGGGNSPLH
v_gene: TRBV6-4; j_gene: TRBJ2-3; d_gene: .; CDR3aa: ASSESRVSDTQY
v_gene: TRBV6-5; j_gene: TRBJ1-1; d_gene: .; CDR3aa: ATRRGPRVNTEAF
v_gene: TRBV14; j_gene: TRBJ1-1; d_gene: .; CDR3aa: ASSATGNTEAF
v_gene: TRBV19; j_gene: TRBJ2-7; d_gene: TRBD2; CDR3aa: ASSTTPWGGIGTYEQY
v_gene: TRBV5-1; j_gene: TRBJ2-1; d_gene: .; CDR3aa: ASSLLRRGEQF
v_gene: TRBV19; j_gene: TRBJ1-1; d_gene: .; CDR3aa: ASSTQGLNTEAF
v_gene: TRBV5-1; j_gene: TRBJ2-7; d_gene: TRBD2; CDR3aa: ASSSGSGGPYEQY
v_gene: TRBV6-5; j_gene: TRBJ2-1; d_gene: TRBD2; CDR3aa: ASSYVAGGHMNEQF
v_gene: TRBV7-2; j_gene: TRBJ2-2; d_gene: .; CDR3aa: ASSSTVNTGELF
v_gene: TRBV2; j_gene: TRBJ2-5; d_gene: TRBD1; CDR3aa: ASSLETGEQTQY
v_gene: TRBV19; j_gene: TRBJ1-1; d_gene: TRBD1; CDR3aa: ASSIAARGLLGTEAF
v_gene: TRBV29-1; j_gene: TRBJ2-2; d_gene: TRBD1; CDR3aa: SVEDTPRGTGELF
v_gene: TRBV7-2; j_gene: TRBJ2-3; d_gene: TRBD2; CDR3aa: ASSLAAITGRADTQY
v_gene: TRBV7-9; j_gene: TRBJ2-7; d_gene: TRBD2; CDR3aa: ASSQGPGGEQY
v_gene: TRBV6-2/TRBV6-3; j_gene: TRBJ1-2; d_gene: .; CDR3aa: ASSRPRENGYT
v_gene: TRBV9; j_gene: TRBJ2-2; d_gene: TRBD2; CDR3aa: ASSVNPTSGGRPNTGELF
v_gene: TRBV21-1; j_gene: TRBJ1-1; d_gene: .; CDR3aa: ASSGRQGDVSNTEAF
v_gene: TRBV4-1; j_gene: TRBJ1-1; d_gene: .; CDR3aa: ASSLQTGNTEAF
v_gene: TRBV3-1/TRBV3-2; j_gene: TRBJ1-1; d_gene: .; CDR3aa: ASSQDTGNTEAF
v_gene: TRBV20-1; j_gene: TRBJ2-2; d_gene: TRBD2; CDR3aa: SASWASGVNTGELF
v_gene: TRBV6-5; j_gene: TRBJ1-1; d_gene: TRBD1; CDR3aa: ASSRTLQTGEAF
v_gene: TRBV5-6; j_gene: TRBJ2-5; d_gene: TRBD2; CDR3aa: ASSFRTSGGAEETQY
v_gene: TRBV5-5; j_gene: TRBJ2-5; d_gene: TRBD2; CDR3aa: ASSIDPGLQETQY
v_gene: TRBV19; j_gene: TRBJ2-1; d_gene: TRBD1; CDR3aa: ASRPTGTPYNEQF
v_gene: TRBV12-3/TRBV12-4; j_gene: TRBJ2-3; d_gene: .; CDR3aa: ASRQSSGDTQY
v_gene: TRBV28; j_gene: TRBJ2-7; d_gene: TRBD2; CDR3aa: ASSSRTSSHYEQY
v_gene: TRBV29-1; j_gene: TRBJ1-1; d_gene: .; CDR3aa: SVEGLGGGTEAF
v_gene: TRBV6-1; j_gene: TRBJ2-3; d_gene: .; CDR3aa: ASSEGWPDTQY
v_gene: TRBV28; j_gene: TRBJ1-2; d_gene: .; CDR3aa: ASSLRTINYGYT
v_gene: TRBV9; j_gene: TRBJ1-4; d_gene: .; CDR3aa: ASSGRDGNNEKLF
v_gene: TRBV11-3; j_gene: TRBJ2-2; d_gene: .; CDR3aa: ASSLGVTGGELF
v_gene: TRBV28; j_gene: TRBJ1-5; d_gene: .; CDR3aa: ASSPRQNSNQPQH
v_gene: TRBV24-1; j_gene: TRBJ2-2; d_gene: TRBD2; CDR3aa: ATSDSGLAGGLTGELF
v_gene: TRBV18; j_gene: TRBJ2-7; d_gene: TRBD1; CDR3aa: ASSRTGGHEQY
v_gene: TRBV11-3; j_gene: TRBJ2-2; d_gene: TRBD1; CDR3aa: ASSLFQGAGELF
v_gene: TRBV2; j_gene: TRBJ1-6; d_gene: .; CDR3aa: ASRLDSNSPLH
v_gene: TRBV7-2; j_gene: TRBJ1-1; d_gene: TRBD1; CDR3aa: ASSSPRRGRGTEAF
v_gene: TRBV28; j_gene: TRBJ1-3; d_gene: .; CDR3aa: ASSLGGRVDGNTIY
v_gene: TRBV7-9; j_gene: TRBJ2-1; d_gene: TRBD2; CDR3aa: ASSLARTSGGNEQF
v_gene: TRBV4-2; j_gene: TRBJ1-2; d_gene: .; CDR3aa: ASSQGQSVDGYT
v_gene: TRBV4-1; j_gene: TRBJ2-5; d_gene: .; CDR3aa: ASSLTDRSQETQY
v_gene: TRBV24-1; j_gene: TRBJ2-1; d_gene: TRBD2; CDR3aa: ATSDLTLAGGNEQF
v_gene: TRBV5-8; j_gene: TRBJ2-1; d_gene: .; CDR3aa: ASSLGQEYNEQF
v_gene: TRBV19; j_gene: TRBJ2-7; d_gene: .; CDR3aa: ASSSGHTYEQY
v_gene: TRBV11-1; j_gene: TRBJ2-5; d_gene: TRBD2; CDR3aa: ASSLVAGGETQY